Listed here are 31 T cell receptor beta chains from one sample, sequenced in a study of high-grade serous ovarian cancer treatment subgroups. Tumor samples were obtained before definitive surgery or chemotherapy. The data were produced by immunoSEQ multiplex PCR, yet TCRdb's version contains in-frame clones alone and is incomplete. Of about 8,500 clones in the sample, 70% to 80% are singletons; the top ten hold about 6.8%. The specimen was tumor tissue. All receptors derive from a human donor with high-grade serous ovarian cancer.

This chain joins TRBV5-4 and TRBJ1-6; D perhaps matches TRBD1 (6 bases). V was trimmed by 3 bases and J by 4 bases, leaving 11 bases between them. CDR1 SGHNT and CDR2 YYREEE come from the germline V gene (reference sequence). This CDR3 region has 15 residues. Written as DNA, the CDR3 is TGTGCCAGCAGCTCCGGACAGCCATATAATTCACCCCTCCACTTT. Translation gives CASSSGQPYNSPLHF.

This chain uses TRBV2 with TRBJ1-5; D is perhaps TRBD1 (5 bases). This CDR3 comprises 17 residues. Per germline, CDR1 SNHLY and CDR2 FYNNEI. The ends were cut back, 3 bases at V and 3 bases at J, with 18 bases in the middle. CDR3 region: CASSDRGGRRNNQPQHF. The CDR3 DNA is TGTGCCAGCAGTGACCGGGGGGGAAGGAGGAACAATCAGCCCCAGCATTTT.

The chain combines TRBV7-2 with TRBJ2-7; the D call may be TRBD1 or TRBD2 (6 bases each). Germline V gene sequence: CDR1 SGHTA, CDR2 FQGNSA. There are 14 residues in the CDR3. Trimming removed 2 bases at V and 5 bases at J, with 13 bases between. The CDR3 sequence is CASSLSPGANEQYF. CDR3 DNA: TGTGCCAGCAGCTTAAGTCCGGGGGCGAACGAGCAGTACTTC.

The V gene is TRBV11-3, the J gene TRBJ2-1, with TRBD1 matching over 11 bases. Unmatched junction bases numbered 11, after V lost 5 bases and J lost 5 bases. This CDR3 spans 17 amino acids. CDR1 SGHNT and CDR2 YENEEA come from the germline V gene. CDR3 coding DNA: TGTGCCAGCAGCGTGGGGACAGGGGGTCTCTTAAACAATGAGCAGTTCTTC. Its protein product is CASSVGTGGLLNNEQFF. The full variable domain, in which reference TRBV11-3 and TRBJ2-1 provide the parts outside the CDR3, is EAGVVQSPRYKIIEKKQPVAFWCNPISGHNTLYWYLQNLGQGPELLIRYENEEAVDDSQLPKDRFSAERLKGVDSTLKIQPAELGDSAVYLCASSVGTGGLLNNEQFFGPGTRLTVL.

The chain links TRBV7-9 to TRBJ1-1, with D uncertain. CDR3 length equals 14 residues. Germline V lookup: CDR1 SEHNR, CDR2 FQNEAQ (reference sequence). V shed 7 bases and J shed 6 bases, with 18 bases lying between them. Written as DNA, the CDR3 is TGTGCCAGCAAAAAAAGCGGGGTAGGCGCTGAAGCTTTCTTT. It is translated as CASKKSGVGAEAFF.

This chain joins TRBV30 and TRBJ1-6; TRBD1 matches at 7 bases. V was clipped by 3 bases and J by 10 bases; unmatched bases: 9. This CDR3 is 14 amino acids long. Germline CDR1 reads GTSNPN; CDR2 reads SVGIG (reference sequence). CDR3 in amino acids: CAWRPRQGGSPLHF. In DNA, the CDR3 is TGTGCCTGGAGGCCGCGACAGGGTGGCTCACCCCTCCACTTT.

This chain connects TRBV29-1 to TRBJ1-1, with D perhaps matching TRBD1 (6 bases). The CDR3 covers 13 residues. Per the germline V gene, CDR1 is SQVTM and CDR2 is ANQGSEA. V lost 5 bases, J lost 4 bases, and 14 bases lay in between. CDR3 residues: CSVSGEGGTEAFF. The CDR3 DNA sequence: TGCAGCGTTTCAGGGGAAGGCGGCACTGAAGCTTTCTTT.

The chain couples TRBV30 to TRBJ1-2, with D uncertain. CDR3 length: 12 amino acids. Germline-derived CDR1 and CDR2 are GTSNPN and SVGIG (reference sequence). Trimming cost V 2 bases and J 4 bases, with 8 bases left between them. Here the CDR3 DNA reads TGTGCCTGGAGTCTGTTGGGCTATGGCTACACCTTC. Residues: CAWSLLGYGYTF.

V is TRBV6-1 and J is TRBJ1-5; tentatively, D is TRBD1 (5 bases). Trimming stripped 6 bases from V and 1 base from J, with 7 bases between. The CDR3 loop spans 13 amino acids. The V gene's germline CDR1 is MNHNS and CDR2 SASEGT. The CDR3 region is CASSRVSNQPQHF. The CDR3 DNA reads TGTGCCAGCAGCAGGGTGAGCAATCAGCCCCAGCATTTT.

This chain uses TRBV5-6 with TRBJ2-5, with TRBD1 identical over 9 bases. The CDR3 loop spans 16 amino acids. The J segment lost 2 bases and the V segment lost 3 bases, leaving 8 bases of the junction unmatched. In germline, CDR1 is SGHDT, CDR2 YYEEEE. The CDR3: CASSYRTGEIQETQYF. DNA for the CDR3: TGTGCCAGCAGCTACCGGACAGGGGAAATTCAAGAGACCCAGTACTTC.

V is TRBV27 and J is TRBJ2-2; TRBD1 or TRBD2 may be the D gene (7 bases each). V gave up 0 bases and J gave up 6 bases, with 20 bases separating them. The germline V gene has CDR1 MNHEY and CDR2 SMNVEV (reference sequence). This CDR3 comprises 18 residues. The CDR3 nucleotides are TGTGCCAGCAGTTTATCGGGGGGGGGAACCCAGGGGGCCGGGGAGCTGTTTTTT. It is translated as CASSLSGGGTQGAGELFF.

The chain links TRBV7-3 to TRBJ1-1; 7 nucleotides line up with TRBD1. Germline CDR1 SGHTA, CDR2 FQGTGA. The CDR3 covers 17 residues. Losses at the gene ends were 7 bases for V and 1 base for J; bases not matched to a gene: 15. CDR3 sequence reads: CASNPGGGEGWNTEAFF. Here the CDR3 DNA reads TGTGCCAGCAACCCAGGGGGGGGAGAGGGGTGGAACACTGAAGCTTTCTTT.

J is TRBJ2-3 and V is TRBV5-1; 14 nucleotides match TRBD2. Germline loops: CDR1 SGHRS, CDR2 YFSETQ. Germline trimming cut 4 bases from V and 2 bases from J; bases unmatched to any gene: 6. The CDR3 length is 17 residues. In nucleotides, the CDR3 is TGCGCCAGCAGCCCGGGACTAGCGGGGGCCCACACAGATACGCAGTATTTT. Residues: CASSPGLAGAHTDTQYF. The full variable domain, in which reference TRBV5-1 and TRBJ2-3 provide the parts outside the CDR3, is KAGVTQTPRYLIKTRGQQVTLSCSPISGHRSVSWYQQTPGQGLQFLFEYFSETQRNKGNFPGRFSGRQFSNSRSEMNVSTLELGDSALYLCASSPGLAGAHTDTQYFGPGTRLTVL.

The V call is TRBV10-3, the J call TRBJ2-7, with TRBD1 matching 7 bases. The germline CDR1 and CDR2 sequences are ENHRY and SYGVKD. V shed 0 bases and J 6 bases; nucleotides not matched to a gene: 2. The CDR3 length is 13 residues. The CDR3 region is CAISESTGAEQYF. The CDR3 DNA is TGTGCCATCAGTGAGTCTACAGGGGCCGAGCAGTACTTC.

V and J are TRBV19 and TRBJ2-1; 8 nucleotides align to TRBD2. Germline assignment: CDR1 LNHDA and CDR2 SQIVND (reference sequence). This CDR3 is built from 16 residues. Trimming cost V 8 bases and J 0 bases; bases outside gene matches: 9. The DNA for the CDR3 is TGTGCCAGTTCCAGACGAGCGGGGGACTCCTACAATGAGCAGTTCTTC. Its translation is CASSRRAGDSYNEQFF.

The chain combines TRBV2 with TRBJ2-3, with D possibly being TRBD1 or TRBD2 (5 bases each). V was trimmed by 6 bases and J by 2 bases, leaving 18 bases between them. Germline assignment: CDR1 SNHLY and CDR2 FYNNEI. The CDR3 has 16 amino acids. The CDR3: CASRSPLGRNTDTQYF. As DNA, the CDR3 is TGTGCCAGCAGGAGCCCCCTGGGACGTAACACAGATACGCAGTATTTT.

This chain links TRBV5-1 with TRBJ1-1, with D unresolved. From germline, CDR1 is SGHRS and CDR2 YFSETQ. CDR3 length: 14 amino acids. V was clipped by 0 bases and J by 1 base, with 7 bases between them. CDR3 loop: CASSLVAANTEAFF. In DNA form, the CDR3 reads TGCGCCAGCAGCTTGGTGGCAGCGAACACTGAAGCTTTCTTT.

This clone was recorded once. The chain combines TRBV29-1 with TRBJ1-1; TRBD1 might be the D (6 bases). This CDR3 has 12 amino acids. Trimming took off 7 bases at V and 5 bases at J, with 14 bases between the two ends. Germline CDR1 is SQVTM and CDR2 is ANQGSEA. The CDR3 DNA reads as TGCAGCGGGATAGGGGGGCGGACTGAAGCTTTCTTT. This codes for CSGIGGRTEAFF.

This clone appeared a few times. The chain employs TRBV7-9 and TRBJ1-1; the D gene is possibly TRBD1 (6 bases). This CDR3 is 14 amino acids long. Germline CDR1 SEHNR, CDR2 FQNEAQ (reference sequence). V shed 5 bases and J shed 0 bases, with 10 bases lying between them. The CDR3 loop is CASSRGQMNTEAFF. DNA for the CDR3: TGTGCCAGCAGCCGTGGACAGATGAACACTGAAGCTTTCTTT.

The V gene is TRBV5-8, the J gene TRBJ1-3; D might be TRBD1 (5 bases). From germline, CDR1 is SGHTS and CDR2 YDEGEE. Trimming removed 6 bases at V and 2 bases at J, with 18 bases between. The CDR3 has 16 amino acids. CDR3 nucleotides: TGTGCCAGCACAGCAGGGCGGGAAGGTGCTGGAAACACCATATATTTT. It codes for CASTAGREGAGNTIYF.

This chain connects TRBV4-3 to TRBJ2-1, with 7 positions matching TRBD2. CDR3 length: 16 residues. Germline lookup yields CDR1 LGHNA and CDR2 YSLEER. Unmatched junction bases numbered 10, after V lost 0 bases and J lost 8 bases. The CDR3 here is CASSQDRLAPIHEQFF. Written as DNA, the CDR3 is TGCGCCAGCAGCCAAGATAGACTAGCCCCTATCCATGAGCAGTTCTTC.

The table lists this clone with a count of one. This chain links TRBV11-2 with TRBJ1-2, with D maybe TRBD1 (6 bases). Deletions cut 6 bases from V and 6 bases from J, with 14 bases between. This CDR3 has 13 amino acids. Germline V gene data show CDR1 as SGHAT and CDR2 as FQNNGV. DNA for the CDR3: TGTGCCAGCAGTCTTACAGGGACCGATGGCTACACCTTC. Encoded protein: CASSLTGTDGYTF.

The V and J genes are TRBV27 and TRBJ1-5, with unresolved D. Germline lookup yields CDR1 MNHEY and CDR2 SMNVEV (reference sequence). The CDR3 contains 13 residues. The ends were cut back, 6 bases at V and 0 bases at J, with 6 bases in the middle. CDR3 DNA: TGTGCCAGCAGATCTTATAGCAATCAGCCCCAGCATTTT. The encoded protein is CASRSYSNQPQHF.

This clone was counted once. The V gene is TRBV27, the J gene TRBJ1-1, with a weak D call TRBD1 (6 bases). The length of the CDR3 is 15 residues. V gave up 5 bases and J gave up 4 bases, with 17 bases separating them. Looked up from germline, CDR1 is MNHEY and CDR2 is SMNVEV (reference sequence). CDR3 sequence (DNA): TGTGCCAGCAGTCCCCTTACAGGGAGGATCACTGAAGCTTTCTTT. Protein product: CASSPLTGRITEAFF.

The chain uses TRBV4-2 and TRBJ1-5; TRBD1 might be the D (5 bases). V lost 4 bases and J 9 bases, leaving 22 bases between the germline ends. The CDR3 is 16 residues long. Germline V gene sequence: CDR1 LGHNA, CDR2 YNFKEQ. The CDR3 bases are TGTGCCAGCAGCCGTGATTCGACACCCGGGGGGGGGCCCCAGCATTTT. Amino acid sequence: CASSRDSTPGGGPQHF.

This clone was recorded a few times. The CDR3 sequence is CASSQVGRGGNQPQHF. DNA of the CDR3: TGCGCCAGCAGCCAAGTGGGCAGGGGCGGCAATCAGCCCCAGCATTTT. The chain links TRBV4-1 to TRBJ1-5, with D tentatively TRBD1 (6 bases). The CDR3 covers 16 residues. V lost 1 base to trimming and J lost 2 bases, with 12 bases between them. The germline V gene encodes CDR1 MGHRA and CDR2 YSYEKL.

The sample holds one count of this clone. The CDR3 nucleotides are TGTGCCAGCAGCTTGGGAGGGGCCTCCTACGAGCAGTACTTC. Protein: CASSLGGASYEQYF. This chain connects TRBV5-4 to TRBJ2-7, with D perhaps TRBD1 or TRBD2 (5 bases each). Trimming cost V 0 bases and J 0 bases, with 7 bases left between them. Germline V gene sequence: CDR1 SGHNT, CDR2 YYREEE (reference sequence). CDR3 length equals 14 residues.

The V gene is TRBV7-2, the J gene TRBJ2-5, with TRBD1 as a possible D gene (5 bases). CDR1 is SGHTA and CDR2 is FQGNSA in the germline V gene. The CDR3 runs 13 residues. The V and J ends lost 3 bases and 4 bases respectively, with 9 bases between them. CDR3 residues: CASSFNRRETQYF. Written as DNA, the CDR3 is TGTGCCAGCAGCTTCAACAGGAGAGAGACCCAGTACTTC.

In DNA form, the CDR3 reads TGTGCCAGCAGCTTCGGGCTAGCGGGGTACAATGAGCAGTTCTTC. This encodes CASSFGLAGYNEQFF. This sequence joins TRBV11-3 and TRBJ2-1, with 9 bases matching TRBD2. This CDR3 is built from 15 residues. Per the germline V gene, CDR1 is SGHNT and CDR2 is YENEEA. The V gene end was trimmed by 3 bases and the J gene end by 4 bases; junction bases not matched to a gene: 4.

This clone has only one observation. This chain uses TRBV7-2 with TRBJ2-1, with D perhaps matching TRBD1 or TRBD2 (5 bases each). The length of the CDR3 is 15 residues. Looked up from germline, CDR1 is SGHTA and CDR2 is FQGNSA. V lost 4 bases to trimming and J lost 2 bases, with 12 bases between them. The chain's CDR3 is CASSSRDPTYNEQFF. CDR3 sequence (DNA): TGTGCCAGCAGCTCCCGGGACCCCACCTACAATGAGCAGTTCTTC.

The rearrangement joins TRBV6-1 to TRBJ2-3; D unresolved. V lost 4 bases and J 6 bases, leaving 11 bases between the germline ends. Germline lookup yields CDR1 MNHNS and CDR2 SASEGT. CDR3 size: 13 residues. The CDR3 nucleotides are TGTGCCAGCAGTGGGATCGCCTGGGATACGCAGTATTTT. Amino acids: CASSGIAWDTQYF.